This T cell receptor (beta chain) originates from a study of cytomegalovirus exposure and HLA in healthy donors. Findings and limits, study-wide: The later analysis indicated that the majority of CMV-associated TCR beta chains appeared HLA-restricted. Among TCR sequences, most were rare, though some public TCRs appeared in many donors.

This CDR3 is built from 15 residues. Germline-derived CDR1 and CDR2 are KGHSH and LQKENI. Losses at the gene ends were 3 bases for V and 5 bases for J; bases not matched to a gene: 7. Remarks on this clone: Antigen unknown.

Primers for the PCR totalled 60 Vbeta and 13 Jbeta. Assay used: immunoSEQ multiplex PCR; TCRdb lists only in-frame clones, some missing. Of 100,000 to 150,000 clones listed, around three quarters are singletons. The V gene is TRBV18, the J gene TRBJ1-2; 9 bases fit TRBD1. This TCR came from a male donor in good health and CMV-seropositive. Sequenced material: PBMCs. CDR3 amino acids: CASSPGTGLTYGYTF. In nucleotides, the CDR3 is TGTGCCAGCTCACCGGGGACAGGGTTGACGTATGGCTACACCTTC.